These 18 T cell receptor beta chains originate from one sample sequenced in a study of a mutant IDH1 vaccine in newly diagnosed glioma. Clones were read by immunoSEQ multiplex PCR, and TCRdb kept only the in-frame ones, dropping some. In the table there are some 50,000 clones, approximately 92% of which are singletons. Their recognized antigens are unknown. The sample's time point: week 35, safety follow-up. Vaccine doses each comprised 300 ug of mutant IDH1 20-mer peptide, with topical imiquimod. This specimen consisted of PBMCs, obtained from a glioma patient whose treatment included an IDH1 peptide vaccine. The receptors here all came from a man aged 45-65 years with glioma.

This rearrangement joins TRBV7-8 to TRBJ1-1; D may be TRBD1 (5 bases). Between the trimmed V and J ends, which lost 1 base and 5 bases, there was a span of 20 bases. The V gene's germline CDR1 is SGHVS and CDR2 FQNEAQ. CDR3 length equals 17 residues. The CDR3 sequence: CASSLGAEGGGWTEAFF. The DNA for the CDR3 is TGTGCCAGCAGCTTAGGAGCGGAGGGCGGGGGATGGACTGAAGCTTTCTTT.

The chain links TRBV5-1 to TRBJ2-5, with D perhaps matching TRBD1 (6 bases). CDR1 is SGHRS, CDR2 YFSETQ, per germline. V was trimmed by 2 bases and J by 5 bases, leaving 13 bases between them. This CDR3 is 14 amino acids long. CDR3 in amino acids: CASSFGTPQETQYF. In nucleotides, the CDR3 is TGCGCCAGCAGCTTCGGGACACCACAGGAGACCCAGTACTTC.

The J gene is TRBJ2-5, the V gene TRBV28, with TRBD2 matching over 11 bases. The length of the CDR3 is 16 residues. Germline loops: CDR1 MDHEN, CDR2 SYDVKM. V was clipped by 5 bases and J by 5 bases; unmatched bases: 10. The CDR3: CASSRGTSGPRETQYF. The CDR3 coding sequence is TGTGCCAGCAGTCGGGGGACTAGCGGTCCCCGGGAGACCCAGTACTTC.

The V and J genes are TRBV28 and TRBJ2-7; maybe TRBD2 (6 bases). The CDR3 extends over 11 amino acids. Trimming removed 7 bases at V and 5 bases at J, with 9 bases between. Germline CDR1 and CDR2: MDHEN and SYDVKM. CDR3 protein: CASTRRDEQYF. In nucleotides, the CDR3 is TGTGCCAGCACTCGGAGGGACGAGCAGTACTTC.

The V call is TRBV10-3, the J call TRBJ2-5; TRBD2 is a possible D gene (6 bases). Trimming took off 3 bases at V and 5 bases at J, with 10 bases between the two ends. Germline V gene data show CDR1 as ENHRY and CDR2 as SYGVKD. The CDR3 sequence is 13 residues long. The CDR3 sequence is CAISDGLLETQYF. The CDR3 coding sequence is TGTGCCATCAGTGACGGACTATTGGAGACCCAGTACTTC.

This rearrangement joins TRBV7-2 to TRBJ1-2, with D unresolved. The CDR3 extends over 15 amino acids. The germline V gene has CDR1 SGHTA and CDR2 FQGNSA. The V and J ends lost 5 bases and 6 bases respectively, with 19 bases between them. CDR3 nucleotides: TGTGCCAGCAGCATAGACGGAGTACATCTGGATGGCTACACCTTC. Residues: CASSIDGVHLDGYTF.

This sequence joins TRBV16 and TRBJ1-1, with 7 bases lining up with TRBD1. The CDR3 length is 15 residues. V gave up 2 bases and J gave up 0 bases; unmatched junction bases: 3. Germline-derived CDR1 and CDR2 are KGHSY and FQNENV. The CDR3 nucleotides read TGTGCCAGCAGCCAAGGTGGGACAGTGAACACTGAAGCTTTCTTT. Amino acid sequence: CASSQGGTVNTEAFF.

J is TRBJ2-7 and V is TRBV9; 8 bases line up with TRBD1. In germline, CDR1 is SGDLS, CDR2 YYNGEE. There are 15 residues in the CDR3. J gave up 0 bases and V 3 bases, and 5 bases lay outside the gene matches. CDR3 coding DNA: TGTGCCAGCAGCGCTGGGACAGGATTCTCCTACGAGCAGTACTTC. Protein product: CASSAGTGFSYEQYF.

V gene TRBV27 combines with J gene TRBJ1-2; 10 bases line up with TRBD1. Looked up from germline, CDR1 is MNHEY and CDR2 is SMNVEV (reference sequence). CDR3 size: 15 residues. V gave up 7 bases and J gave up 5 bases; unmatched junction bases: 10. This chain's CDR3 is CASTSLGDRGYGYTF. CDR3 DNA: TGTGCCAGCACCAGTTTAGGGGACAGGGGTTATGGCTACACCTTC.

The chain combines TRBV10-3 with TRBJ1-2; D unclear. V lost 0 bases and J 5 bases, leaving 4 bases between the germline ends. CDR1 is ENHRY and CDR2 is SYGVKD in the germline V gene. CDR3 length: 12 residues. CDR3 nucleotides: TGTGCCATCAGTGAGTCGGCTTATGGCTACACCTTC. It is translated as CAISESAYGYTF.

This sequence joins TRBV5-1 and TRBJ2-1; D is unclear. Germline CDR1 is SGHRS and CDR2 is YFSETQ. V gave up 2 bases and J gave up 4 bases, with 10 bases separating them. The CDR3 contains 14 residues. The CDR3: CASSFYDSYNEQFF. For the CDR3, the DNA is TGCGCCAGCAGCTTCTACGACTCATACAATGAGCAGTTCTTC.

This clone was detected only once. The chain links TRBV28 to TRBJ2-7; 9 positions match TRBD1. The J segment lost 4 bases and the V segment lost 2 bases, leaving 3 bases of the junction unmatched. CDR3 length: 14 amino acids. In germline, CDR1 is MDHEN, CDR2 SYDVKM. The CDR3 region has the DNA TGTGCCAGCAGTTTACCGGGACAGGGATACGAGCAGTACTTC. It codes for CASSLPGQGYEQYF.

V usage is TRBV19 and J usage is TRBJ1-2; D not certain. The CDR3 is 14 residues long. Germline V CDR1 and CDR2: LNHDA, SQIVND (reference sequence). The ends were cut back, 7 bases at V and 0 bases at J, with 12 bases in the middle. The CDR3 DNA follows: TGTGCCAGTAAGGCCGAGGCAGCTAACTATGGCTACACCTTC. Its protein product is CASKAEAANYGYTF. Drawing the rest from reference TRBV19 and TRBJ1-2, the complete variable domain is DGGITQSPKYLFRKEGQNVTLSCEQNLNHDAMYWYRQDPGQGLRLIYYSQIVNDFQKGDIAEGYSVSREKKESFPLTVTSAQKNPTAFYLCASKAEAANYGYTFGSGTRLTVV.

The J gene is TRBJ2-1, the V gene TRBV7-8; TRBD2 matches 11 bases. The junction had 14 bases not matched to a gene; V was cut back by 5 bases and J by 5 bases. CDR1 and CDR2 (germline): SGHVS, FQNEAQ. The CDR3 totals 18 residues. CDR3 region: CASSHRGSGRAWDNEQFF. In DNA, the CDR3 is TGTGCCAGCAGCCACCGGGGTAGCGGGAGGGCCTGGGACAATGAGCAGTTCTTC.

V and J are TRBV4-1 and TRBJ1-1, with 9 nucleotides matching TRBD1. Germline V gene sequence: CDR1 MGHRA, CDR2 YSYEKL. V lost 3 bases and J lost 1; bases outside the gene matches: 3. This CDR3 contains 15 residues. CDR3 sequence: CASSQKQGANTEAFF. The CDR3 DNA follows: TGCGCCAGCAGCCAGAAACAGGGGGCGAACACTGAAGCTTTCTTT.

This chain uses TRBV28 with TRBJ1-2, with D possibly being TRBD1 (6 bases). The ends were cut back, 10 bases at V and 1 base at J, with 10 bases in the middle. The CDR3 length is 12 residues. Germline V gene data show CDR1 as MDHEN and CDR2 as SYDVKM. CDR3 nucleotide sequence: TGTGCCACCCGACAGGTTAACTATGGCTACACCTTC. Residues: CATRQVNYGYTF.

This chain links TRBV18 with TRBJ2-5, with no clear D. CDR1 is KGHSH and CDR2 is LQKENI in the germline V gene. V was shortened by 2 bases and J by 5 bases, with 3 bases between the two germline ends. CDR3 size: 11 residues. The CDR3 sequence is CASSPEETQYF. CDR3 sequence (DNA): TGTGCCAGCTCACCAGAGGAGACCCAGTACTTC.

This clone was picked up a small number of times. The chain couples TRBV19 to TRBJ1-1; D remains unclear. Trimming shortened V by 1 base and J by 1 base, and 7 bases separated the two germline ends. Germline V CDR1 and CDR2: LNHDA, SQIVND (reference sequence). This CDR3 has 14 amino acids. The CDR3 nucleotides read TGTGCCAGTAGTATAGGGAGCACGAACACTGAAGCTTTCTTT. Translated: CASSIGSTNTEAFF.